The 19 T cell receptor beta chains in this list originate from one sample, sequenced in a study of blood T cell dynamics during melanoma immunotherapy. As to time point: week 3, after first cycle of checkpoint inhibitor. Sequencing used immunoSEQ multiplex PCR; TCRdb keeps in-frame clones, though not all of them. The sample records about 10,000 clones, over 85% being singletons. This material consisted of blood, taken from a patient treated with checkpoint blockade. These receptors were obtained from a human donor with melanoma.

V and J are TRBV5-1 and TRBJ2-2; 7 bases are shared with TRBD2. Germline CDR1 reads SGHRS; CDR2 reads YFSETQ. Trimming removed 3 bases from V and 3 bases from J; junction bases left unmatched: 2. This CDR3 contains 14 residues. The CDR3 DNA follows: TGCGCCAGCAGCTCGGGAGGCTACACCGGGGAGCTGTTTTTT. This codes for CASSSGGYTGELFF. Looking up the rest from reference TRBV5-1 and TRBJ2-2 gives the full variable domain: KAGVTQTPRYLIKTRGQQVTLSCSPISGHRSVSWYQQTPGQGLQFLFEYFSETQRNKGNFPGRFSGRQFSNSRSEMNVSTLELGDSALYLCASSSGGYTGELFFGEGSRLTVL.

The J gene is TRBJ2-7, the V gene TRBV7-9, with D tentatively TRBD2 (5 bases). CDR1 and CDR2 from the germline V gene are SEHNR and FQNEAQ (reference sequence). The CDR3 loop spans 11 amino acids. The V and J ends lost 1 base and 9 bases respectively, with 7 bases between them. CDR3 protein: CASSLGSGQYF. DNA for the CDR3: TGTGCCAGCAGCTTAGGGAGCGGGCAGTACTTC.

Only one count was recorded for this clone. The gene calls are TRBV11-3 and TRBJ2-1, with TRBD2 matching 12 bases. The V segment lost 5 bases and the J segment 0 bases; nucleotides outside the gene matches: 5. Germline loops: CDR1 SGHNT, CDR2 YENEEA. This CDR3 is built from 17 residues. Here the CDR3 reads CASSPGTSGPSYNEQFF. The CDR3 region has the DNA TGTGCCAGCAGCCCCGGGACTAGCGGGCCCTCCTACAATGAGCAGTTCTTC.

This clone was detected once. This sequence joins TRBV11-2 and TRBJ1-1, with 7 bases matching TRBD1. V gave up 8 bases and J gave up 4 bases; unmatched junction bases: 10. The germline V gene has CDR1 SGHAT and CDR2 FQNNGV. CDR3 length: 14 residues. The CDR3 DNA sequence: TGTGCCAGCTCCTTCGCACAGGGGAGCACTGAAGCTTTCTTT. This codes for CASSFAQGSTEAFF.

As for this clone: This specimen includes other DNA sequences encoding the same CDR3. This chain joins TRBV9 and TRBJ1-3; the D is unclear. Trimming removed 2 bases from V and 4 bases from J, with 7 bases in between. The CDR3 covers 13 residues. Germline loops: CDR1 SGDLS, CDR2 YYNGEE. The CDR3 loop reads CASSVWAGNTIYF. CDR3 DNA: TGTGCCAGCAGCGTGTGGGCCGGAAACACCATATATTTT.

CDR3 protein: CASSPAGGDYEQYF. Here the CDR3 DNA reads TGCGCCAGCAGCCCGGCAGGGGGGGACTACGAGCAGTACTTC. The chain combines TRBV5-1 with TRBJ2-7; tentatively, D is TRBD1 or TRBD2 (7 bases each). The CDR3 length is 14 residues. Trimming stripped 4 bases from V and 3 bases from J, with 14 bases between. The germline V gene encodes CDR1 SGHRS and CDR2 YFSETQ.

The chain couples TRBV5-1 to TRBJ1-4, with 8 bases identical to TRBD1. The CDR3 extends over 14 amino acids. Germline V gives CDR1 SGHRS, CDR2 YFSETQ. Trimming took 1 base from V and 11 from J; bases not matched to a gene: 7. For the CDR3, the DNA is TGCGCCAGCAGCTTGCGCTCCACAGGGGGGAAACTGTTTTTT. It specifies CASSLRSTGGKLFF.

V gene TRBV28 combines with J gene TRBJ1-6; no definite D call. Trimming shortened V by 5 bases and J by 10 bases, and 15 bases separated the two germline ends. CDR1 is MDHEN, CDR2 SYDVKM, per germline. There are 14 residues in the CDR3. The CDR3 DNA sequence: TGTGCCAGCAGTGTCCGACCCTACCAATCACCCCTCCACTTT. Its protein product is CASSVRPYQSPLHF. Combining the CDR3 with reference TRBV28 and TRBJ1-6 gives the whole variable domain DVKVTQSSRYLVKRTGEKVFLECVQDMDHENMFWYRQDPGLGLRLIYFSYDVKMKEKGDIPEGYSVSREKKERFSLILESASTNQTSMYLCASSVRPYQSPLHFGNGTRLTVT.

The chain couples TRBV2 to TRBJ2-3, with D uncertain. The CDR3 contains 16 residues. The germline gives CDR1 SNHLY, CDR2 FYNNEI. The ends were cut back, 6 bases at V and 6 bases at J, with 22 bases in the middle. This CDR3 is CASSFGYQDSRDTQYF. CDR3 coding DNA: TGTGCCAGCAGCTTTGGCTATCAGGATTCGCGGGATACGCAGTATTTT.

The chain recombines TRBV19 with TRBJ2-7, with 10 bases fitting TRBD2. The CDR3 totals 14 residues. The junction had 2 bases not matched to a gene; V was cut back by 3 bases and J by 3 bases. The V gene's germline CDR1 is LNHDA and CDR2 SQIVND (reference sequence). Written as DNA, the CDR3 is TGTGCCAGTAGTATTGCTAGCGGGAGCTACGAGCAGTACTTC. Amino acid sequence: CASSIASGSYEQYF.

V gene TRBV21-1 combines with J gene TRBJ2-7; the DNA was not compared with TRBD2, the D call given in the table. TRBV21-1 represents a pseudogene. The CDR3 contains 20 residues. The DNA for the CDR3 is TGTGCCAGCAGCAAGCCCCTTGGGGCGGGAGGGCCCCCTAGCTCCTACGAGCAGTACTTC. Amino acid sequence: CASSKPLGAGGPPSSYEQYF.

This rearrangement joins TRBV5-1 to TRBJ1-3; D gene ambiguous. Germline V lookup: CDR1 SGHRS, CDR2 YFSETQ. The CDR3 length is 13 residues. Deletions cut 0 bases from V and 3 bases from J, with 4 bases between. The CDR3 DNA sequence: TGCGCCAGCAGCTTGGGGGGTGGAAACACCATATATTTT. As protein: CASSLGGGNTIYF.

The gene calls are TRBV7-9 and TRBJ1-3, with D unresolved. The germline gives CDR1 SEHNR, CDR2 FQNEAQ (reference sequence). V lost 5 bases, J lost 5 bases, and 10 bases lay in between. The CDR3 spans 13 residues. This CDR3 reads CASSPRQRNTIYF. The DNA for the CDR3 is TGTGCCAGCAGCCCCCGTCAGCGAAACACCATATATTTT.

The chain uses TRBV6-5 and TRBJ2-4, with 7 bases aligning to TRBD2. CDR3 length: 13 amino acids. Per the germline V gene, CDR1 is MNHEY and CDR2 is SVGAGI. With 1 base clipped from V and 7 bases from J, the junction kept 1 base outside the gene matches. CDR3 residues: CASSYLRGNIQYF. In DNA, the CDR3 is TGTGCCAGCAGTTACTTGCGGGGGAACATTCAGTACTTC.

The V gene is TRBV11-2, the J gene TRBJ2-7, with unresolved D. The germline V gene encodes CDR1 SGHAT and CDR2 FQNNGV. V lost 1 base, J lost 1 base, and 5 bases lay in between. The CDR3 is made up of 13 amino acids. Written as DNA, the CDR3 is TGTGCCAGCAGCTTAGGCGGTTCCTACGAGCAGTACTTC. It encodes CASSLGGSYEQYF.

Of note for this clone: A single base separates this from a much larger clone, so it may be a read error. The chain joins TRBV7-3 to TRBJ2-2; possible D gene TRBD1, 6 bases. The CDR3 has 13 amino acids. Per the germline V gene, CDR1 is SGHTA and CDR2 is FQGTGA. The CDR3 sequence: CANSPQGGGELFF. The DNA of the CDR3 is TGTGCCAACAGCCCACAGGGTGGCGGGGAGCTGTTTTTT.

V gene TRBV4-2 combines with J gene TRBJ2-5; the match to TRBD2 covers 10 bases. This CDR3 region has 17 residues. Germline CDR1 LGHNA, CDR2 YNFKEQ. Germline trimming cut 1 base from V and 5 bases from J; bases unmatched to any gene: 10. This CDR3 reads CASSQAQAGGPGETQYF. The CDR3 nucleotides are TGTGCCAGCAGCCAAGCCCAAGCGGGAGGGCCGGGTGAGACCCAGTACTTC.

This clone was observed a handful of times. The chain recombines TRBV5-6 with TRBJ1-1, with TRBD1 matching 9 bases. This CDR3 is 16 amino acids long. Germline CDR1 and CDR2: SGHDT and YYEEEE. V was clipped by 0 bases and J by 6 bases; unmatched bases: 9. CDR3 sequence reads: CASSLGGAQGAAEAFF. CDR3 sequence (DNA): TGTGCCAGCAGCTTGGGGGGTGCACAGGGGGCTGCTGAAGCTTTCTTT.

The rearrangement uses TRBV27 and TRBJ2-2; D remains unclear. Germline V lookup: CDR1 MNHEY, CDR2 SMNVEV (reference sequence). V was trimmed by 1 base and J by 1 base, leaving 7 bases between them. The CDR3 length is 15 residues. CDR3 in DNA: TGTGCCAGCAGTTTATATGGGGTGAACACCGGGGAGCTGTTTTTT. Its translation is CASSLYGVNTGELFF.